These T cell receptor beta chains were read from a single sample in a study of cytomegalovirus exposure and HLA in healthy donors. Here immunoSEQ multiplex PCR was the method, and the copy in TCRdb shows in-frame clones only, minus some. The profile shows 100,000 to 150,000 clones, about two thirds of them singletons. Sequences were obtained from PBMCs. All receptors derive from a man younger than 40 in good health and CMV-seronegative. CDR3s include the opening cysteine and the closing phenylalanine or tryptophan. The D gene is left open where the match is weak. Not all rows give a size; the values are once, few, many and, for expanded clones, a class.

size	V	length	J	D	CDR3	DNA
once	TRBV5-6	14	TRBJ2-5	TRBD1	CASSWDRGRETQYF	TGTGCCAGCAGCTGGGACAGGGGGCGGGAGACCCAGTACTTC
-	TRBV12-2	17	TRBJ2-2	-	CASRLERTAYWGGELFF	TGTGCAAGTCGCTTAGAGCGGACAGCCTATTGGGGCGGGGAGCTGTTTTTT
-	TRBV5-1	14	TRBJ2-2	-	CASSWTVSTGELFF	TGCGCCAGCAGCTGGACAGTTTCCACCGGGGAGCTGTTTTTT
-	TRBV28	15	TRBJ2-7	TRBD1	CAKHQGQPALGEQYF	TGTGCCAAACATCAGGGACAGCCAGCTCTGGGAGAGCAGTACTTC
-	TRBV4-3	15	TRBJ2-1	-	CASSQDRGIYNEQFF	TGCGCCAGCAGCCAAGATAGGGGGATCTACAATGAGCAGTTCTTC
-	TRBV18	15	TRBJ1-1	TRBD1	CASPGQGGMNTEAFF	TGTGCCAGTCCGGGACAGGGGGGGATGAACACTGAAGCTTTCTTT
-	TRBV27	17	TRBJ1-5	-	CASRSGRDKVNNQPQHF	TGTGCCAGCAGATCGGGTCGGGACAAAGTAAACAATCAGCCCCAGCATTTT
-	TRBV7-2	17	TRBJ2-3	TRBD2	CASSFLPSGGSADTQYF	TGTGCCAGCAGCTTCCTACCTAGCGGGGGGTCGGCAGATACGCAGTATTTT
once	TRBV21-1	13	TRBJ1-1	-	CARQDRMNTEAFF	TGTGCCCGCCAAGACAGAATGAACACTGAAGCTTTCTTT
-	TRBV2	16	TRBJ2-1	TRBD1	CASSGMTGGMYNEQFF	TGTGCCAGCAGCGGTATGACAGGGGGCATGTACAATGAGCAGTTCTTC
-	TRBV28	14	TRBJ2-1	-	CASAQMAEYNEQFF	TGTGCCAGCGCCCAAATGGCGGAGTACAATGAGCAGTTCTTC
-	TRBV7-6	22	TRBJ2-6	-	CASSLAGAMAYLRGSGANVLTF	TGTGCCAGCAGCTTAGCGGGAGCTATGGCTTACCTTCGGGGCTCTGGGGCCAACGTCCTGACTTTC
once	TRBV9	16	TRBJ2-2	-	CASSPPGIEGTGELFF	TGTGCCAGCAGCCCCCCGGGAATAGAGGGCACCGGGGAGCTGTTTTTT
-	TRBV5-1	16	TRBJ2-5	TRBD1	CASSRGDRGRQETQYF	TGCGCCAGCAGCCGGGGGGACAGGGGGCGCCAAGAGACCCAGTACTTC
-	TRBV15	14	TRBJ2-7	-	CATSAAESEYEQYF	TGTGCCACCAGTGCCGCCGAGAGCGAATACGAGCAGTACTTC
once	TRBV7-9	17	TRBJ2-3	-	CSSSLGTGLAEGDTQYF	TGTTCCAGCAGCTTAGGGACCGGGCTAGCTGAAGGAGATACGCAGTATTTT
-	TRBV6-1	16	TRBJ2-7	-	CASSGGGWDTSYEQYF	TGTGCCAGCAGTGGGGGGGGGTGGGACACTTCCTACGAGCAGTACTTC
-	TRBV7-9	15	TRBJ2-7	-	CSSSLAALSSYEQYF	TGTTCCAGCAGCTTAGCGGCACTATCCTCCTACGAGCAGTACTTC
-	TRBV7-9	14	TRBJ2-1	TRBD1	CASSFELKGQSKFF	TGTGCCAGCAGCTTCGAGCTAAAGGGACAGTCGAAGTTCTTC
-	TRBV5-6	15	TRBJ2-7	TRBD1	CASSLGTGRTYEQYF	TGTGCCAGCAGCTTGGGGACAGGGCGGACCTACGAGCAGTACTTC
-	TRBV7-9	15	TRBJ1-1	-	CASSLGRLMNTEAFF	TGTGCCAGCAGCTTAGGCAGGTTGATGAACACTGAAGCTTTCTTT
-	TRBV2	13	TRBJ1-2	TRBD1	CASRKDRGVNYTF	TGTGCCAGCAGGAAGGACAGGGGGGTGAACTACACCTTC
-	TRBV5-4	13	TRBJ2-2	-	CASSLTNTGELFF	TGTGCCAGCAGCTTGACTAACACCGGGGAGCTGTTTTTT
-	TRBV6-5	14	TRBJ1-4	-	CASSLMGANEKLFF	TGTGCCAGCAGCCTTATGGGAGCTAATGAAAAACTGTTTTTT
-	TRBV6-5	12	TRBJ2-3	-	CASRDGSDTQYF	TGTGCCAGCAGAGACGGGTCGGATACGCAGTATTTT
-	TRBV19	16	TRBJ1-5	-	CASRPPWGGRNQPQHF	TGTGCCAGCCGACCACCGTGGGGGGGACGCAATCAGCCCCAGCATTTT
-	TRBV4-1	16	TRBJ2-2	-	CASSRSDFREAGELFF	TGCGCCAGCAGCCGATCTGATTTCAGGGAAGCCGGGGAGCTGTTTTTT
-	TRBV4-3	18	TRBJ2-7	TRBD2	CASSPGLAGDMSSYEQYF	TGCGCCAGCAGCCCGGGACTAGCGGGGGATATGAGCTCCTACGAGCAGTACTTC
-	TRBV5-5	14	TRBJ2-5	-	CASSRDQGLETQYF	TGTGCCAGCAGCCGGGACCAGGGGTTGGAGACCCAGTACTTC
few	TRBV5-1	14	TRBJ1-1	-	CASSSGQGSTEAFF	TGCGCCAGCAGCTCGGGCCAGGGTAGCACTGAAGCTTTCTTT
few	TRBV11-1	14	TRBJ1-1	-	CASSSDGSFTEAFF	TGTGCCAGCAGCTCGGACGGGAGTTTCACTGAAGCTTTCTTT
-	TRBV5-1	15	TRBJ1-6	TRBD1	CASSFSGQGFSPLHF	TGCGCCAGCAGCTTTTCGGGACAGGGCTTTTCACCCCTCCACTTT
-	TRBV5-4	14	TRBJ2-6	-	CASSETSGANVLTF	TGTGCCAGCAGCGAGACATCTGGGGCCAACGTCCTGACTTTC
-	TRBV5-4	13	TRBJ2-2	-	CASNSRGTGELFF	TGTGCCAGCAACTCTAGGGGCACCGGGGAGCTGTTTTTT
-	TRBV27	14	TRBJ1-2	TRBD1	CASSSRTGGYGYTF	TGTGCCAGCAGTTCCCGGACAGGCGGCTATGGCTACACCTTC
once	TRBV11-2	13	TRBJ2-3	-	CASSWQDTDTQYF	TGTGCCAGCAGCTGGCAAGACACAGATACGCAGTATTTT
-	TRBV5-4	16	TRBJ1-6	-	CASSLLTAHTFSPLHF	TGTGCCAGCAGCTTGTTGACAGCGCACACCTTTTCACCCCTCCACTTT
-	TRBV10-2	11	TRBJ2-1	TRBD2	CASLAGGEQFF	TGCGCCAGCTTAGCGGGGGGCGAGCAGTTCTTC
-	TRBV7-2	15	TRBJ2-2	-	CASSLEGQNTGELFF	TGTGCCAGCAGCTTAGAGGGACAAAACACCGGGGAGCTGTTTTTT
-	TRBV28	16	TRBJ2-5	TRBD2	CASSIGLAGAQETQYF	TGTGCCAGCAGTATCGGACTAGCGGGGGCGCAAGAGACCCAGTACTTC
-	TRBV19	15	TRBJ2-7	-	CASSGQLLPSYEQYF	TGTGCCAGTAGTGGACAGCTTCTCCCCTCCTACGAGCAGTACTTC
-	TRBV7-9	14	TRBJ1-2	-	CASSPSEANYGYTF	TGTGCCAGCTCACCCTCTGAGGCTAACTATGGCTACACCTTC
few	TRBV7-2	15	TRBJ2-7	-	CASSLGGQGFYEQYF	TGTGCCAGCAGCTTAGGGGGTCAGGGATTCTACGAGCAGTACTTC
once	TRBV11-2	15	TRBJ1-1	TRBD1	CASSPRDRGDTEAFF	TGTGCCAGCAGCCCCCGGGACAGGGGAGACACTGAAGCTTTCTTT
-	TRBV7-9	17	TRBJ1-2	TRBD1	CAGSSSRTGADSYGYTF	TGTGCCGGCAGCTCCTCCCGGACAGGGGCAGATAGCTATGGCTACACCTTC
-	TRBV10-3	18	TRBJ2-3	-	CAISESIGVGGLTDTQYF	TGTGCCATCAGTGAGTCGATAGGAGTGGGGGGTCTCACAGATACGCAGTATTTT
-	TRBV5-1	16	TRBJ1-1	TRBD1	CASSYSTGGRDTEAFF	TGCGCCAGCAGCTACTCGACAGGGGGCCGGGACACTGAAGCTTTCTTT
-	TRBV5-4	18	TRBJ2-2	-	CASSSRPQGFANTGELFF	TGTGCCAGCAGCTCCCGTCCCCAGGGGTTTGCGAACACCGGGGAGCTGTTTTTT
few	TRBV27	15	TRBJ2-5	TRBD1	CASSSGTGGAETQYF	TGTGCCAGCAGTTCCGGGACAGGGGGCGCAGAGACCCAGTACTTC
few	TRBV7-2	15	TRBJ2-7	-	CASSFVPGGLYEQYF	TGTGCCAGCAGCTTCGTCCCTGGGGGCCTCTACGAGCAGTACTTC